This record looks at one T cell receptor beta chain sequence and its context. This clonotype was found many times. Which antigen it targets is not known. It may be a read error: a sequence one base away is much more abundant. The TCR beta CDR3 regions were amplified from RNA transcripts. For the first round of RT-PCR on the TCR CDR3, the HTBI primer set was used together with the Qiagen OneStep RT-PCR kit. The libraries were constructed in a second round of multiplex PCR and then size-selected and purified. The libraries were sequenced on an Illumina HiSeq2000 using paired-end 100 bp reads. Per the source publication's procedure: SOAPnuke was used to process the raw data, throwing out any read that contained adapters or uncalled bases, had a mean Phred below 15, or lacked an exact constant-primer or identifier match. COPE v1.2.5 was used to merge the high-quality paired reads, and each unique nucleotide sequence was defined as a clonotype. MiTCR v1.1 was used to align the clonotypes against IMGT TRBV, TRBD and TRBJ reference segments. The analysis was restricted to V-J combinations with a frequency above 0.0001, which together covered 99% to 99.2% of the repertoires. The TCS score was defined as F50 (clonal expansion) divided by E x V (chaos), with BLOSUM62-based TCRdist calculated between CDR3 peptides within each V-J. Welch's t-statistics and random forest reduced roughly 540 V-J features to roughly 13, which were used in a naive Bayes classifier (R e1071). TCRdb reanalyzed the raw reads on its own, using fastp at Q25 for trimming and MiXCR for clone calling, and kept in-frame beta chains. One record per CDR3 amino acid sequence lists the most common genes and DNA. In this record, the V and J calls reflect TCRdb's handling and not the investigators' own analysis. The sample data list under 400,000 distinct CDR3 sequences, and 15% to 20% of these were observed just once. Of the sample, around 16% falls within the top ten clones.

The entry originates in a study of T cells in Graves' hyperthyroidism and ophthalmopathy (dated by TCRdb to about 2019). Background on the whole study: Peripheral blood samples were taken at the time of initial diagnosis, prior to any treatment. To identify TCR V-J signatures that set the groups apart, the researchers used a discovery cohort of roughly 100 patients, made up of 40 to 45 with Graves' ophthalmopathy and 57 with stable Graves' hyperthyroidism. Whether ophthalmopathy could be predicted prospectively was tested in an independent validation cohort made up of roughly 19 hyperthyroidism patients plus 17 patients who later progressed to ophthalmopathy. The roughly 100 discovery patients were divided at random into training and test sets in a 7:3 ratio. In more than five Graves' hyperthyroidism patients, the study also compared T-cell repertoires from thyroid tissue with T-cell repertoires from blood. After blood sampling, hyperthyroidism patients were treated with methimazole at a starting dose of 30 mg daily, and ophthalmopathy patients were treated with high-dose intravenous methylprednisolone. According to the paper, TCR Vbeta CDR3 sequencing was carried out on roughly 130 peripheral blood samples, which came from 40 to 45 ophthalmopathy, about 75 hyperthyroidism and roughly 17 progressor patients. What the authors observed across the whole study: No statistical method was used to set the sample size in advance, and investigators knew the group allocation. Most expanded thyroid clonotypes (frequency above 0.001) were also found in blood, which suggests that blood repertoires may mirror thyroid immune responses. During validation, the model predicted progression to ophthalmopathy a median of about 6.3 months ahead of onset, with roughly 65% sensitivity and more than 72% specificity. Ophthalmopathy was separated from stable hyperthyroidism by a 13 V-J signature model, with 85% to 90% sensitivity and just over 81% specificity obtained in cross-validation and 80%/75% obtained in testing.

Ophthalmopathy patients had moderately to severely active disease, with a Clinical Activity Score of 3 or more, a NOSPECS grade of 4 or more, and a disease duration of less than 3 months. Exclusion was applied to patients with uncontrolled infections, other autoimmune diseases, pregnancy or lactation. Diagnoses relied on clinical symptoms, serum thyroxine and TRAb, thyroid ultrasound and orbital computed tomography. Ficoll-Paque density gradient centrifugation was used to isolate PBMCs from approximately 10 ml of fresh peripheral blood. Total RNA was extracted using Trizol reagent, and RNA quality was assessed on an Agilent 2100 Bioanalyzer. The CDR3 numbers 14 residues from cysteine through phenylalanine. Kept here is only the CDR3 DNA, which spans 42 bases and is read in frame from base 1.

Sequenced material: blood. The TCR was taken from a woman aged 40-49 years with Graves' ophthalmopathy. The receptor chain draws on TRBV12-3 or TRBV12-4 and TRBJ2-7; tentative D gene TRBD1, with 5 bases matching. The sequenced DNA is TGTGCCGGCAGTTCCCAAAGGGGCGAAAACGAGCAGTACTTC. This codes for CAGSSQRGENEQYF.